These 28 T cell receptor beta chains were all obtained from the same sample, sequenced in a study of T cells in Graves' hyperthyroidism and ophthalmopathy (dated by TCRdb to about 2019). The method behind the library was multiplex PCR. TCRdb records Illumina HiSeq 2000 as the sequencer. TCR beta CDR3 regions were amplified from RNA transcripts. The first round of RT-PCR for the TCR CDR3 was performed with the HTBI primer set and the Qiagen OneStep RT-PCR kit. TCRdb ran its own pipeline on the public reads, namely fastp trimming at Q25 and MiXCR clone calling, and kept in-frame beta chains. Identical CDR3 proteins give one entry, which carries the most common genes and DNA. In all, the sample holds under 350,000 distinct CDR3 sequences, and 15% to 20% of those were seen once. The ten largest clonotypes hold 49% of the sample. Sequenced sample: blood. These receptors were obtained from a woman in her 50s with Graves' hyperthyroidism.

This chain uses TRBV6-1 with TRBJ2-7; 11 positions agree with TRBD1. The junction had 10 bases not matched to a gene; V was cut back by 7 bases and J by 2 bases. Germline CDR1 reads MNHNS; CDR2 reads SASEGT. The CDR3 is 16 amino acids. As DNA, the CDR3 is TGTGCCAGCACTCAGGCACCGGGACAGGGGGCCTACGAGCAGTACTTC. Its protein is CASTQAPGQGAYEQYF.

The J gene is TRBJ1-5, the V gene TRBV6-1; D remains unclear. Germline V gives CDR1 MNHNS, CDR2 SASEGT. The ends were cut back, 6 bases at V and 4 bases at J, with 16 bases in the middle. This CDR3 contains 15 residues. CDR3 protein: CASRALLGGNQPQHF. As DNA, the CDR3 is TGTGCCAGCAGAGCATTACTAGGAGGTAATCAGCCCCAGCATTTT.

This clonotype has only a few counts. This chain joins TRBV6-1 and TRBJ1-2; a weak D match, TRBD1 (5 bases). CDR1 and CDR2 (germline): MNHNS, SASEGT. The CDR3 has 14 residues. V lost 1 base and J 3 bases, leaving 9 bases between the germline ends. Here the CDR3 DNA reads TGTGCCAGCAGTGAAGGGTACAGGTACTATGGCTACACCTTC. The encoded protein is CASSEGYRYYGYTF.

This clonotype has at least ten counts. This chain links TRBV5-1 with TRBJ2-1, with unresolved D. Trimming took off 0 bases at V and 9 bases at J, with 16 bases between the two ends. Germline-derived CDR1 and CDR2 are SGHRS and YFSETQ. This CDR3 is 15 amino acids long. The CDR3: CASSLVLSQVVEQFF. DNA for the CDR3: TGCGCCAGCAGCTTGGTTCTTAGCCAGGTTGTTGAGCAGTTCTTC.

V and J are TRBV29-1 and TRBJ2-1; the match to TRBD1 covers 8 bases. CDR1 and CDR2 from the germline V gene are SQVTM and ANQGSEA. The CDR3 totals 14 residues. The V gene end was trimmed by 5 bases and the J gene end by 10 bases; junction bases not matched to a gene: 13. The CDR3 protein is CSVRDRIPSGEQFF. In DNA, the CDR3 is TGCAGCGTTAGGGACAGGATCCCGTCGGGGGAGCAGTTCTTC.

The chain employs TRBV4-1 and TRBJ1-5; D may be TRBD1 (5 bases). Trimming stripped 2 bases from V and 0 bases from J, with 14 bases between. This CDR3 has 17 amino acids. Germline V gene sequence: CDR1 MGHRA, CDR2 YSYEKL. This CDR3 is CASSQQGARSSNQPQHF. Here the CDR3 DNA reads TGCGCCAGCAGCCAACAAGGGGCTCGGAGTAGCAATCAGCCCCAGCATTTT.

The chain combines TRBV2 with TRBJ2-1, with 7 bases aligning to TRBD1. Germline V gene data show CDR1 as SNHLY and CDR2 as FYNNEI. V dropped 5 bases and J dropped 8; count of bases not matched to a gene: 9. This CDR3 comprises 14 residues. This CDR3 reads CASSYTGQVYEQFF. In DNA form, the CDR3 reads TGTGCCAGCAGTTATACCGGACAGGTCTATGAGCAGTTCTTC.

There are many counts of this clonotype. This sequence joins TRBV7-9 and TRBJ1-1; D ambiguous. This CDR3 is built from 16 residues. Germline lookup yields CDR1 SEHNR and CDR2 FQNEAQ (reference sequence). With 1 base removed from V and 0 bases from J, the gap between germline ends came to 12 bases. For the CDR3, the DNA is TGTGCCAGCAGCTTAGTTGTAGGGCCCATGAACACTGAAGCTTTCTTT. It translates to CASSLVVGPMNTEAFF.

A single count supports this clonotype. A much larger clone differs from this one at a single base, so this may be a read error. The chain combines TRBV28 with TRBJ2-3; possible D gene TRBD1, 5 bases. Matching the DNA end better, TRBJ1-5 makes the J call doubtful. Germline CDR1 and CDR2: MDHEN and SYDVKM. The CDR3 covers 15 residues. CDR3 loop: CASSFAGGGADTQHF. In DNA, the CDR3 is TGTGCCAGCAGTTTTGCGGGAGGAGGGGCAGATACGCAGCATTTT.

This clonotype was detected only a few times. V gene TRBV7-3 combines with J gene TRBJ2-5; 10 bases match TRBD2. V lost 4 bases, J lost 5 bases, and 10 bases stayed unmatched. CDR1 is SGHTA and CDR2 is FQGTGA in the germline V gene. This CDR3 is built from 16 residues. CDR3 loop: CASSSGGAGGLETQYF. DNA for the CDR3: TGTGCCAGCAGCTCGGGTGGAGCGGGGGGGCTGGAGACCCAGTACTTC.

This clonotype appeared a few times. The chain employs TRBV5-1 and TRBJ1-2; TRBD1 is a possible D gene (5 bases). V was trimmed by 4 bases and J by 0 bases, leaving 13 bases between them. The CDR3 runs 15 residues. CDR1 and CDR2 (germline): SGHRS, YFSETQ. In nucleotides, the CDR3 is TGCGCCAGCAGCCTTCGGGCAGGGACTAACTATGGCTACACCTTC. It codes for CASSLRAGTNYGYTF.

The V and J genes are TRBV27 and TRBJ1-2; no definite D call. Germline V gene sequence: CDR1 MNHEY, CDR2 SMNVEV (reference sequence). CDR3 length: 16 amino acids. The V end lost 3 bases, the J end lost 5 bases, and 19 bases lay between the germline ends. CDR3 bases: TGTGCCAGCAGTTTGCTTGGTGGGAGGGCTGAATATGGCTACACCTTC. Encoded protein: CASSLLGGRAEYGYTF.

This clonotype was counted at least ten times. V is TRBV5-1 and J is TRBJ2-3; 7 bases agree with TRBD1. This CDR3 spans 14 amino acids. Germline assignment: CDR1 SGHRS and CDR2 YFSETQ. With V trimmed by 2 bases and J by 4 bases, 4 bases remained unmatched. CDR3 sequence reads: CASSFGQVADTQYF. The CDR3 DNA is TGCGCCAGCAGCTTCGGACAGGTGGCAGATACGCAGTATTTT. The entire variable domain, with the rest obtained from reference TRBV5-1 and TRBJ2-3, is as follows: KAGVTQTPRYLIKTRGQQVTLSCSPISGHRSVSWYQQTPGQGLQFLFEYFSETQRNKGNFPGRFSGRQFSNSRSEMNVSTLELGDSALYLCASSFGQVADTQYFGPGTRLTVL.

This clonotype occurred many times. The chain is built from TRBV10-2 and TRBJ2-5, with a weak D call TRBD1 (5 bases). V lost 4 bases and J 5 bases, leaving 11 bases between the germline ends. The germline CDR1 and CDR2 sequences are WSHSY and SAAADI. This CDR3 comprises 13 residues. The CDR3: CASSGAPGETQYF. The CDR3 DNA reads TGCGCCAGCAGTGGAGCTCCAGGGGAGACCCAGTACTTC.

There are a few counts of this clonotype. A junction boundary mismatches the germline segment, possibly from a read error. In DNA, the CDR3 is TGTGCCAGCAGCCAAGAGGGGGGGGGCTCCGGCTACAATGAGCGGTTCTTC. It is translated as CASSQEGGGSGYNERFF. The V call is TRBV3-1, the J call TRBJ2-1, with TRBD2 as a possible D gene (7 bases). Germline V CDR1 and CDR2: LGHDT, YNNKEL (reference sequence). This CDR3 region has 17 residues.

This clonotype was observed a handful of times. The rearrangement links TRBV7-9 to TRBJ2-1, with D uncertain. This CDR3 is 14 amino acids long. Germline V CDR1 and CDR2: SEHNR, FQNEAQ (reference sequence). V was pared by 7 bases and J by 5 bases, with 15 bases between. CDR3 sequence: CASTLQARDNEQFF. CDR3 coding DNA: TGTGCCAGCACCCTCCAGGCCAGAGACAATGAGCAGTTCTTC.

This sequence joins TRBV7-9 and TRBJ1-1; TRBD1 is a possible D gene (5 bases). This CDR3 region has 17 residues. Germline V gene data show CDR1 as SEHNR and CDR2 as FQNEAQ (reference sequence). Trimming stripped 4 bases from V and 0 bases from J, with 18 bases between. For the CDR3, the DNA is TGTGCCAGCAGCTCCCACTCGGGGGGACCCCTGAACACTGAAGCTTTCTTT. Its protein product is CASSSHSGGPLNTEAFF.

The genes are TRBV6-2 or TRBV6-3 and TRBJ2-3, with 11 bases matching TRBD2. V lost 5 bases and J lost 2; bases outside the gene matches: 9. The CDR3 has 17 residues. Germline V CDR1 and CDR2: MNHEY, SVGEGT. The CDR3, as DNA: TGTGCCAGCAGTGGACTAGCGGGTGCGACACCCACAGATACGCAGTATTTT. Residues: CASSGLAGATPTDTQYF.

This clonotype was observed once. J is TRBJ2-3 and V is TRBV5-6; no clear D gene. This CDR3 comprises 13 residues. Germline V CDR1 and CDR2: SGHDT, YYEEEE. V shed 8 bases and J shed 9 bases, with 19 bases lying between them. This CDR3 reads CASSIGPMATQYF. The CDR3 nucleotides are TGTGCCAGTAGTATAGGCCCTATGGCCACGCAGTATTTT.

The rearrangement links TRBV10-2 to TRBJ2-2; 11 bases agree with TRBD2. Looked up from germline, CDR1 is WSHSY and CDR2 is SAAADI. The CDR3 sequence is 16 residues long. After removal of 8 bases from V and 4 bases from J, the junction contained 9 bases not matched to a gene. In DNA, the CDR3 is TGCGCCAGCTTGCCTAGCGGGGGGCCCCTCACCGGGGAGCTGTTTTTT. The encoded protein is CASLPSGGPLTGELFF.

This clonotype was seen only a few times. The chain carries TRBV28 and TRBJ2-6; D is unresolved. Trimming took off 9 bases at V and 0 bases at J, with 12 bases between the two ends. Per the germline V gene, CDR1 is MDHEN and CDR2 is SYDVKM. This CDR3 has 15 amino acids. CDR3 residues: CASSTASSGANVLTF. CDR3 DNA: TGTGCCAGTTCCACAGCGAGCTCTGGGGCCAACGTCCTGACTTTC.

The J gene is TRBJ2-1, the V gene TRBV4-1; TRBD2 agrees at 13 bases. V was pared by 1 base and J by 4 bases, with 4 bases of the junction left unmatched. CDR3 length: 17 residues. The V gene's germline CDR1 is MGHRA and CDR2 YSYEKL. The CDR3 loop is CASSQARTSGGYNEQFF. DNA of the CDR3: TGCGCCAGCAGCCAAGCCCGGACTAGCGGGGGATACAATGAGCAGTTCTTC.

Concerning this clonotype: This sequence may be a read error, since a much larger clone differs from it by one base. This chain joins TRBV19 and TRBJ1-1; no firm D call. Germline-derived CDR1 and CDR2 are LNHDA and SQIVND (reference sequence). Trimming took off 3 bases at V and 0 bases at J, with 5 bases between the two ends. The CDR3 is made up of 13 amino acids. This CDR3 is CASSMKVNTEAFF. In nucleotides, the CDR3 is TGTGCCAGTAGTATGAAGGTGAACACTGAAGCTTTCTTT.

This chain uses TRBV5-1 with TRBJ1-1, with no clear D. CDR1 is SGHRS, CDR2 YFSETQ, per germline. V was clipped by 9 bases and J by 4 bases, with 16 bases between them. This CDR3 comprises 13 residues. The chain's CDR3 is CATATGVRTEAFF. The CDR3 nucleotides read TGCGCCACCGCGACGGGCGTTCGCACTGAAGCTTTCTTT.

V and J are TRBV7-3 and TRBJ1-5; D gene ambiguous. Germline CDR1 is SGHTA and CDR2 is FQGTGA. The CDR3 loop spans 12 amino acids. Trimming left V 5 bases short and J 7 bases short, with 9 bases between. CDR3 in amino acids: CASSPGWQPQHF. DNA of the CDR3: TGTGCCAGCAGCCCCGGATGGCAGCCCCAGCATTTT. Full variable domain (missing parts from reference TRBV7-3 and TRBJ1-5): GAGVSQTPSNKVTEKGKYVELRCDPISGHTALYWYRQSLGQGPEFLIYFQGTGAADDSGLPNDRFFAVRPEGSVSTLKIQRTERGDSAVYLCASSPGWQPQHFGDGTRLSIL.

This clonotype was counted ten times or more. The chain uses TRBV5-6 and TRBJ1-2, with 10 nucleotides matching TRBD1. The V segment lost 2 bases and the J segment 2 bases; nucleotides outside the gene matches: 6. The CDR3 has 16 residues. The germline V gene has CDR1 SGHDT and CDR2 YYEEEE. As DNA, the CDR3 is TGTGCCAGCAGCTTATTACCGGGACAGGGGAACTATGGCTACACCTTC. Amino acid sequence: CASSLLPGQGNYGYTF.

In its sample, this clonotype was seen a few times. The gene calls are TRBV2 and TRBJ1-2; no firm D call. The germline V gene encodes CDR1 SNHLY and CDR2 FYNNEI. The V and J ends lost 7 bases and 5 bases respectively, with 8 bases between them. CDR3 length: 11 residues. The CDR3 spells CASTHGYGYTF. In nucleotides, the CDR3 is TGTGCCAGCACCCATGGATATGGCTACACCTTC.

This clonotype was recorded at least ten times. The chain recombines TRBV3-1 with TRBJ2-3, with D perhaps TRBD1 or TRBD2 (5 bases each). Deletions cut 1 base from V and 0 bases from J, with 14 bases between. Germline loops: CDR1 LGHDT, CDR2 YNNKEL (reference sequence). The CDR3 spans 17 residues. CDR3 in DNA: TGTGCCAGCAGCCAAGCCCTGGGGGTACATAGCACAGATACGCAGTATTTT. Its protein is CASSQALGVHSTDTQYF.